The next 7 T cell receptor beta chains were all read from a single sample in a study of T-cell memory formation after mild COVID-19 (dated by TCRdb to the early 2020s). Library construction relied on 5' RACE. TCRdb records Illumina NovaSeq 6000 as the sequencer. Through fastp at Q25 and MiXCR, TCRdb rebuilt clones from the public reads, retaining in-frame beta chains. Every distinct CDR3 protein forms one entry, paired with its most common genes and DNA. Here the sample has more than 80,000 distinct CDR3 sequences; over 15% occur a single time. 28% of the sample is in the top ten clones. Material: PBMCs or a T cell subset sorted from them (not recorded which). The source of these receptors is an adult woman who had mild COVID-19 (a few samples of this study predate the infection). The sample titles of this study are shuffled in the database, so cell type and time point are left out; the donor was told from shared clones.

The CDR3 region is CSVAGGTSENTEAFF. The CDR3 DNA reads as TGCAGCGTTGCGGGGGGAACGTCCGAGAACACTGAAGCTTTCTTT. The V gene is TRBV29-1, the J gene TRBJ1-1; TRBD1 might be the D (5 bases). The V gene's germline CDR1 is SQVTM and CDR2 ANQGSEA. The CDR3 sequence is 15 residues long. V was cut by 4 bases and J by 1 base, with 16 bases left in between.

This clonotype appeared many times. The J gene is TRBJ2-1, the V gene TRBV7-6; D call uncertain. The CDR3 sequence is 12 residues long. V was pared by 3 bases and J by 8 bases, with 8 bases between. Germline V gives CDR1 SGHVS, CDR2 FNYEAQ. In nucleotides, the CDR3 is TGTGCCAGCAGCTTTTTGAATCATGAGCAGTTCTTC. This codes for CASSFLNHEQFF.

The chain links TRBV4-3 to TRBJ2-6, with D perhaps TRBD2 (5 bases). V lost 0 bases to trimming and J lost 0 bases, with 6 bases between them. The CDR3 consists of 16 residues. CDR1 LGHNA and CDR2 YSLEER come from the germline V gene. The CDR3 bases are TGCGCCAGCAGCCAAGAAGGGAGCTCTGGGGCCAACGTCCTGACTTTC. This encodes CASSQEGSSGANVLTF.

The chain is built from TRBV4-1 and TRBJ1-2; tentatively, D is TRBD1 (6 bases). This CDR3 contains 15 residues. Germline CDR1 MGHRA, CDR2 YSYEKL. Trimming left V 0 bases short and J 4 bases short, with 12 bases between. CDR3 residues: CASSQDRGGSYGYTF. As DNA, the CDR3 is TGCGCCAGCAGCCAAGATAGGGGGGGCAGCTATGGCTACACCTTC.

This clonotype has more than one count but fewer than ten. The V gene is TRBV5-6, the J gene TRBJ2-7; TRBD1 agrees at 10 bases. CDR1 and CDR2 (germline): SGHDT, YYEEEE. V shed 4 bases, J shed 4 bases, and the junction held 8 bases outside the gene matches. The CDR3 contains 15 residues. In DNA form, the CDR3 reads TGTGCCAGCAGCCCCTCCCGACAGGGGGCATACGAGCAGTACTTC. Translating it yields CASSPSRQGAYEQYF.

CDR3 DNA sequence: TGTGCCAGCAGCTCCCCCGGGAGCACAGATACGCAGTATTTT. This sequence encodes CASSSPGSTDTQYF. The chain has TRBV7-9 and TRBJ2-3; the D is unclear. Trimming removed 4 bases from V and 0 bases from J, with 8 bases in between. CDR1 is SEHNR, CDR2 FQNEAQ, per germline (reference sequence). This CDR3 is 14 amino acids long.

The V call is TRBV7-9, the J call TRBJ2-7; D remains unclear. The CDR3 is made up of 14 amino acids. Germline V gives CDR1 SEHNR, CDR2 FQNEAQ (reference sequence). V was clipped by 3 bases and J by 5 bases, with 14 bases between them. The CDR3 is CASSFAAPGDEQYF. As DNA, the CDR3 is TGTGCCAGCAGCTTTGCAGCGCCCGGCGACGAGCAGTACTTC.